The TCR beta chain under discussion was sequenced for a study of shared clonotypes between healthy human individuals. This table comes from immunoSEQ multiplex PCR, and its TCRdb copy is limited to in-frame clones, with some not included. Of approximately 500,000 clones in the sample, about 80% were seen once. Germline assignment: CDR1 LNHDA and CDR2 SQIVND (reference sequence). V trimming: 4 bases; J trimming: 1 base; junction bases outside the gene matches: 3. The CDR3 has 16 residues. Sequencing used PBMCs. This TCR came from a woman aged 35 to 49 in good health. Some clones in this sample may be carry-over from other donors' samples. The chain uses TRBV19 and TRBJ2-2; 10 bases are shared with TRBD2. CDR3 nucleotides: TGTGCCAGTAGTAGTAGCGGGAGGAGGAACACCGGGGAGCTGTTTTTT. Residues: CASSSSGRRNTGELFF.